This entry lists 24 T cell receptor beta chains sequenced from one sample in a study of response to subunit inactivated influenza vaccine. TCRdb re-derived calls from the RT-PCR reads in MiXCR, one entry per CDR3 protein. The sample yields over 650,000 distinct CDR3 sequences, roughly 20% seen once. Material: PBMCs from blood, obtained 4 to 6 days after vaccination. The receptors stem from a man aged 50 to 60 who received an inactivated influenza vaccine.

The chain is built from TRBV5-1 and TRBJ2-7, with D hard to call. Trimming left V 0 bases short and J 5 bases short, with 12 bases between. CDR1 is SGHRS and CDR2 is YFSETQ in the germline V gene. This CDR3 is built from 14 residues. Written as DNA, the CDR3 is TGCGCCAGCAGCTTGGATGCCCACTTCGACGAGCAGTACTTC. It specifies CASSLDAHFDEQYF. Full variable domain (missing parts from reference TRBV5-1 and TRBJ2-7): KAGVTQTPRYLIKTRGQQVTLSCSPISGHRSVSWYQQTPGQGLQFLFEYFSETQRNKGNFPGRFSGRQFSNSRSEMNVSTLELGDSALYLCASSLDAHFDEQYFGPGTRLTVT.

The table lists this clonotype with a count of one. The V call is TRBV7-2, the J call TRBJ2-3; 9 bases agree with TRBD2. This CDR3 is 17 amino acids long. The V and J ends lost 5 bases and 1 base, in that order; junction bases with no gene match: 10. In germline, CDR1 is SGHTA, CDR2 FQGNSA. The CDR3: CASSPRRVAGGTDTQYF. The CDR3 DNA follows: TGTGCCAGCAGCCCCCGTCGAGTAGCGGGGGGCACAGATACGCAGTATTTT.

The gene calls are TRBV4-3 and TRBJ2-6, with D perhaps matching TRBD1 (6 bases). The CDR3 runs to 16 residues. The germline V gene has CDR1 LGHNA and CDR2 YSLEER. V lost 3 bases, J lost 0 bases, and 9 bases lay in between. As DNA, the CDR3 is TGCGCCAGCAGCCAGGACAGCAGCTCTGGGGCCAACGTCCTGACTTTC. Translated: CASSQDSSSGANVLTF.

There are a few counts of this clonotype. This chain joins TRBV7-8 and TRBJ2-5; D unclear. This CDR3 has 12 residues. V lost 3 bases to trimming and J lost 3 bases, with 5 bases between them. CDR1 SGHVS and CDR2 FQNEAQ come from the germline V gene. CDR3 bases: TGTGCCAGCAGCTTGTATGAAGAGACCCAGTACTTC. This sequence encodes CASSLYEETQYF.

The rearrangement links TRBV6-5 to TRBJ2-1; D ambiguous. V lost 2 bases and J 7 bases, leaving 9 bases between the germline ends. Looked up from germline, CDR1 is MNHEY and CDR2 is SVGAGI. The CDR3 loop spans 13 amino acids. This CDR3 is CASSYGSWNEQFF. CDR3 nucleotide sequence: TGTGCCAGCAGTTACGGTTCCTGGAATGAGCAGTTCTTC.

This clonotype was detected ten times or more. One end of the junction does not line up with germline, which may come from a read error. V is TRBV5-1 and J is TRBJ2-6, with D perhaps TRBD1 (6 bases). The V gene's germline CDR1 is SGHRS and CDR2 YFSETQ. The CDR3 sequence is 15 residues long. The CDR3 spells CASSLQGAGANVLTF. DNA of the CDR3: TGTGCCAGCAGTTTACAGGGAGCTGGGGCCAACGTCCTGACTTTC.

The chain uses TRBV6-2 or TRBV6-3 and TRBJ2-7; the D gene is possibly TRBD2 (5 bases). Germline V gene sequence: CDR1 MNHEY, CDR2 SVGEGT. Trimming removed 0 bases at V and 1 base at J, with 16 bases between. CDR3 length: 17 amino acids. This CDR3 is CASSYSNWETGSYEQYF. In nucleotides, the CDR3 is TGTGCCAGCAGTTACTCTAATTGGGAGACCGGATCCTACGAGCAGTACTTC.

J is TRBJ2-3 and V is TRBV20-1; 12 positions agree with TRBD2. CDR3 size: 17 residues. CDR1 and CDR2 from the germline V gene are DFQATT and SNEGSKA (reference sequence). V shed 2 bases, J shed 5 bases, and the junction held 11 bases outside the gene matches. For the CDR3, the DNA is TGCAGTGCTAGAATGCTAGCGGGAGGGCTGGCCGAAGATACGCAGTATTTT. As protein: CSARMLAGGLAEDTQYF.

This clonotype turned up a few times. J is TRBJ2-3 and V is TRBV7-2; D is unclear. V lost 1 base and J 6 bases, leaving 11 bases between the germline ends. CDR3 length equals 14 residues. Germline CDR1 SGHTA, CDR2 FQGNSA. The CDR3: CASSLVVASDTQYF. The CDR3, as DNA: TGTGCCAGCAGCTTAGTTGTAGCCTCGGATACGCAGTATTTT.

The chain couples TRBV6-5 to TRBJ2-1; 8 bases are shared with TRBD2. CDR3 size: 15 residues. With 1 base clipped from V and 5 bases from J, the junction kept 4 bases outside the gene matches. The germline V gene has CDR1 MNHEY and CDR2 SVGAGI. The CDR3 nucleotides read TGTGCCAGCAGTTACTTTCGGGGGGGACACAATGAGCAGTTCTTC. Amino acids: CASSYFRGGHNEQFF.

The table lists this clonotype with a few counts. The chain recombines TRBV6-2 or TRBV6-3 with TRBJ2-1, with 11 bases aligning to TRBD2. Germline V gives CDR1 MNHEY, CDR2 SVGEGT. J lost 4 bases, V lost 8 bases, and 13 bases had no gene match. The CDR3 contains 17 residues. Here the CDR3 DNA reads TGTGCCAGCCACCTAACTAGCGGGAGTTCGGTATACAATGAGCAGTTCTTC. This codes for CASHLTSGSSVYNEQFF.

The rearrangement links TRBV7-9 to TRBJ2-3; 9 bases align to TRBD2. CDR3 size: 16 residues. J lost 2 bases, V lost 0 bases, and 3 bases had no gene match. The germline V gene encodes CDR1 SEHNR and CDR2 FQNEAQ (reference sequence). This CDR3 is CASSLAIAGVTDTQYF. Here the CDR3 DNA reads TGTGCCAGCAGCTTAGCGATAGCGGGGGTCACAGATACGCAGTATTTT.

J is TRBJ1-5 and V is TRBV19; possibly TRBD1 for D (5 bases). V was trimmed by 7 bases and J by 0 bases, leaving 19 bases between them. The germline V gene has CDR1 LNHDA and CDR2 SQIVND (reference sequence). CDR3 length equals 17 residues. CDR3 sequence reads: CASKELRAGLSNQPQHF. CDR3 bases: TGTGCCAGTAAGGAACTCCGAGCAGGGCTTAGCAATCAGCCCCAGCATTTT.

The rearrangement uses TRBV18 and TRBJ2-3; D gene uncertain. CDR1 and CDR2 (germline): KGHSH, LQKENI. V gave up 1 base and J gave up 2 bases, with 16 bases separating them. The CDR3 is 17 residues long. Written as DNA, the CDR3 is TGTGCCAGCTCACCACGTCCCGGCGGAGACATCACAGATACGCAGTATTTT. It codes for CASSPRPGGDITDTQYF.

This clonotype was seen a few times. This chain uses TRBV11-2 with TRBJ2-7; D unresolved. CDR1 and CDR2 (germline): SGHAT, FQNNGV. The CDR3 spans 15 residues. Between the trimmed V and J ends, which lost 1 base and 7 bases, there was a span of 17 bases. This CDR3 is CASSLALLSKGEQYF. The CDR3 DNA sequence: TGTGCCAGCAGCTTAGCCCTGCTATCAAAAGGGGAGCAGTACTTC.

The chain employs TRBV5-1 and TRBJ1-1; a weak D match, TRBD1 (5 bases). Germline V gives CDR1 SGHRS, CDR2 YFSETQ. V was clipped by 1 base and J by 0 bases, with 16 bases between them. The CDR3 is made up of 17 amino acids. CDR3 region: CASSLKSVGGMNTEAFF. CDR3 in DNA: TGCGCCAGCAGCTTGAAAAGCGTGGGGGGTATGAACACTGAAGCTTTCTTT.

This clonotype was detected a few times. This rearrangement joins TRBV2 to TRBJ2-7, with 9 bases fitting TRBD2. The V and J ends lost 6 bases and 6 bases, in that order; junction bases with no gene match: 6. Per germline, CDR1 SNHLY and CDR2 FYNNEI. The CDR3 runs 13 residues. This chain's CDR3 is CASRRGTSSEQYF. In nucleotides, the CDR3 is TGTGCCAGCAGGAGAGGGACTAGCTCCGAGCAGTACTTC.

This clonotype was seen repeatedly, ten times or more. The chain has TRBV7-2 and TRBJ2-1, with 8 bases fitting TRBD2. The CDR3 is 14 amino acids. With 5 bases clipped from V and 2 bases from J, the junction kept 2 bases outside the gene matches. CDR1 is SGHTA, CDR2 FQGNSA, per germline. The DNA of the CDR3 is TGTGCCAGCAGCCAGGGACTAGCCTACAATGAGCAGTTCTTC. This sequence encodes CASSQGLAYNEQFF.

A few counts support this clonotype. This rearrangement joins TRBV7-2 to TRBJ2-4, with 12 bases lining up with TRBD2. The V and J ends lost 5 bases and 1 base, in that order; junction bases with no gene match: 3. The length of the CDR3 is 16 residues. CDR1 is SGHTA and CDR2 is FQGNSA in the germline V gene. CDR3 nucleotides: TGTGCCAGCAGCACTACTAGCGGGGGGGCCAAAAACATTCAGTACTTC. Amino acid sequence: CASSTTSGGAKNIQYF. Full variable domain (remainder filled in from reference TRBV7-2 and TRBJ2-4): GAGVSQSPSNKVTEKGKDVELRCDPISGHTALYWYRQSLGQGLEFLIYFQGNSAPDKSGLPSDRFSAERTGGSVSTLTIQRTQQEDSAVYLCASSTTSGGAKNIQYFGAGTRLSVL.

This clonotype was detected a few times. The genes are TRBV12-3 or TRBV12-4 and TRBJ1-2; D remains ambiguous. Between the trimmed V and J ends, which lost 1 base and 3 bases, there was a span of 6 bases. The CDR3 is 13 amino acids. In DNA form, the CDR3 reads TGTGCCAGCAGTTTAGTACGCGACTATGGCTACACCTTC. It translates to CASSLVRDYGYTF.

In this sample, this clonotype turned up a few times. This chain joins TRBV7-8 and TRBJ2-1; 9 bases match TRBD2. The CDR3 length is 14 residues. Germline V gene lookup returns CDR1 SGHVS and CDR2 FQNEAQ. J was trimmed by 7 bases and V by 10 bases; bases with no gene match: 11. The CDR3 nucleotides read TGTGCCACGAAACCGGGACTAGCTGTAAATGAGCAGTTCTTC. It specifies CATKPGLAVNEQFF.

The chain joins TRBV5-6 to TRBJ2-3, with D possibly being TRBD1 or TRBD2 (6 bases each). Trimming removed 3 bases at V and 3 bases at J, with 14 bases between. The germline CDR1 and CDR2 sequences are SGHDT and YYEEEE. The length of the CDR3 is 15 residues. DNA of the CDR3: TGTGCCAGCAGCTCTTGGGGGGCTAGGACAGATACGCAGTATTTT. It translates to CASSSWGARTDTQYF.

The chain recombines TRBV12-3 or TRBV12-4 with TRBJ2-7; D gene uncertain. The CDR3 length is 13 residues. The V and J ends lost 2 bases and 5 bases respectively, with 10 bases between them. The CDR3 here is CASSLSPAHEQYF. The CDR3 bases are TGTGCCAGCAGTTTAAGTCCCGCCCACGAGCAGTACTTC.

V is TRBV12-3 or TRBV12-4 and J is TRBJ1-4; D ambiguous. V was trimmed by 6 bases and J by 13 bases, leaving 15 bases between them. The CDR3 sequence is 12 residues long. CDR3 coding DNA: TGTGCCAGCAGGTCCTCTGGCGTCAGACTGTTTTTT. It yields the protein CASRSSGVRLFF.